This T cell receptor (beta chain) was recorded in a study of type 1 regulatory T cells. TCRdb re-called the reads with MiXCR, one entry per CDR3 protein. This table has some 89,000 distinct CDR3 sequences, less than 40% appearing once. Trimming stripped 1 base from V and 2 bases from J, with 15 bases between. This CDR3 contains 16 residues. Germline V gene lookup returns CDR1 SQVTM and CDR2 ANQGSEA. This clonotype has only a few counts. The source of this sequence is a human donor in good health. This rearrangement joins TRBV29-1 to TRBJ2-4; D may be TRBD1 or TRBD2 (6 bases each). Sequences were obtained from CD4+ T cells, either the whole sample or a sorted fraction (not recorded which). CDR3 protein: CSVEVMRRGTKNIQYF. The CDR3 DNA reads TGCAGCGTTGAAGTTATGAGGAGGGGGACCAAAAACATTCAGTACTTC.